This T cell receptor beta chain derives from a study of technical replicates of blood from a handful of donors. The CDR3 is made up of 13 amino acids. V lost 5 bases to trimming and J lost 4 bases, with 13 bases between them. Germline V gene data show CDR1 as SGHDT and CDR2 as YYEEEE. The assay was immunoSEQ multiplex PCR, and TCRdb's table has in-frame clones only and misses some. The sample lists approximately 76,000 clones, 90% to 95% occurring once. The rearrangement joins TRBV5-6 to TRBJ2-7; D gene unclear. Sequencing was performed on T cells isolated from PBMCs. This TCR came from a human donor in good health. CDR3 region: CASSPARYYEQYF. In DNA form, the CDR3 reads TGTGCCAGCAGTCCTGCGCGCTATTACGAGCAGTACTTC.